The 9 T cell receptor beta chains given below trace back to one sample, sequenced in a study of T cell responses to AZD1222 COVID-19 vaccine. Libraries were prepared by immunoSEQ multiplex PCR; TCRdb keeps only in-frame clonotypes and omits some of them. In the table there are about 160,000 clones, around 90% of which are singletons. This specimen was peripheral blood, taken on day 0 of AZD1222 vaccination. The receptor source for this set is an adult in good health.

The genes are TRBV6-5 and TRBJ2-7, with 7 bases lining up with TRBD1. Germline V gene data show CDR1 as MNHEY and CDR2 as SVGAGI. V shed 4 bases, J shed 1 base, and the junction held 4 bases outside the gene matches. This CDR3 is built from 14 residues. This CDR3 is CASSWGTASYEQYF. In nucleotides, the CDR3 is TGTGCCAGCAGTTGGGGGACAGCATCCTACGAGCAGTACTTC.

The rearrangement joins TRBV7-6 to TRBJ2-1; 7 positions match TRBD1. V shed 6 bases, J shed 0 bases, and the junction held 8 bases outside the gene matches. In germline, CDR1 is SGHVS, CDR2 FNYEAQ. There are 16 residues in the CDR3. The CDR3 loop reads CASSSQGGSSYNEQFF. In DNA, the CDR3 is TGTGCCAGCAGTTCCCAAGGGGGCAGCTCCTACAATGAGCAGTTCTTC.

The chain combines TRBV7-9 with TRBJ2-1; 11 nucleotides agree with TRBD2. J gave up 5 bases and V 5 bases, and 11 bases lay outside the gene matches. The CDR3 is made up of 17 amino acids. Germline V gene sequence: CDR1 SEHNR, CDR2 FQNEAQ (reference sequence). The CDR3 here is CASSPGLAEGPNNEQFF. CDR3 sequence (DNA): TGTGCCAGCAGCCCGGGACTAGCGGAGGGACCAAACAATGAGCAGTTCTTC.

The gene calls are TRBV3-1 (or the pseudogene TRBV3-2) and TRBJ1-5; D may be TRBD1 (6 bases). The germline gives CDR1 LGHDT, CDR2 YNNKEL (reference sequence). The length of the CDR3 is 15 residues. V was cut by 2 bases and J by 2 bases, with 10 bases left in between. The CDR3 DNA reads as TGTGCCAGCAGCCAATCAGGGGCTGGCAATCAGCCCCAGCATTTT. It specifies CASSQSGAGNQPQHF.

The V and J genes are TRBV5-6 and TRBJ2-2; 10 nucleotides line up with TRBD1. Germline CDR1 and CDR2: SGHDT and YYEEEE. V dropped 2 bases and J dropped 4; count of bases not matched to a gene: 2. The CDR3 has 15 amino acids. The CDR3 is CASSFRDRGTGELFF. The CDR3, as DNA: TGTGCCAGCAGCTTCAGGGACAGGGGCACCGGGGAGCTGTTTTTT.

This chain uses TRBV9 with TRBJ1-4; D is undetermined. This CDR3 is built from 15 residues. V lost 4 bases to trimming and J lost 0 bases, with 10 bases between them. The germline V gene has CDR1 SGDLS and CDR2 YYNGEE. CDR3 sequence: CASSSRPTTNEKLFF. CDR3 in DNA: TGTGCCAGCAGCTCCCGACCGACAACTAATGAAAAACTGTTTTTT. Full variable domain (rest looked up from reference TRBV9 and TRBJ1-4): DSGVTQTPKHLITATGQRVTLRCSPRSGDLSVYWYQQSLDQGLQFLIQYYNGEERAKGNILERFSAQQFPDLHSELNLSSLELGDSALYFCASSSRPTTNEKLFFGSGTQLSVL.

As for this clone: At one of its ends the junction is not consistent with the germline gene, which may arise from a read error. V usage is TRBV11-2 and J usage is TRBJ2-3; TRBD2 matches 10 bases. Germline-derived CDR1 and CDR2 are SGHAT and FQNNGV. The CDR3 runs to 15 residues. CDR3 bases: TGTGCCAGCAGCTTTCTAGCGGGAGTAACAGATACGCAATATTTT. It codes for CASSFLAGVTDTQYF.

This clone was detected only once. V gene TRBV6-5 combines with J gene TRBJ1-5; 7 nucleotides align to TRBD1. The germline V gene has CDR1 MNHEY and CDR2 SVGAGI. Trimming cost V 10 bases and J 5 bases; bases outside gene matches: 8. The CDR3 loop spans 13 amino acids. The CDR3 region is CATRQGGHQPQHF. In DNA, the CDR3 is TGTGCCACCCGACAGGGCGGTCATCAGCCCCAGCATTTT.

The J gene is TRBJ2-5, the V gene TRBV7-2; 8 positions match TRBD2. Unmatched junction bases numbered 9, after V lost 2 bases and J lost 1 base. The CDR3 extends over 17 amino acids. Germline V gene data show CDR1 as SGHTA and CDR2 as FQGNSA. The CDR3 bases are TGTGCCAGCAGCTTACTCCCCCCACTAGCGGCCCAAGAGACCCAGTACTTC. It encodes CASSLLPPLAAQETQYF.